This is a list of T cell receptor beta chains from one sample in a study of blood T cell repertoires in COVID-19. Clones were read by immunoSEQ multiplex PCR, and TCRdb kept only the in-frame ones, dropping some. The data contain about 250,000 clones, roughly nine tenths of them singletons. The material sequenced was PBMCs or T cells enriched from blood (not recorded which). These receptors all stem from a woman between 45 and 60 years old who had recovered from COVID-19. Both conserved end residues are part of each CDR3. The D gene is left open where the match is weak. A clone size is listed for some rows: how often the clone was seen (once, few, many), or a class if it is expanded.

v_gene: TRBV3-1/TRBV3-2; j_gene: TRBJ2-7; d_gene: TRBD1; abundance: -; CDR3aa: CASSLLGTVTRQYF; CDR3nt: TGTGCCAGCAGCCTCCTTGGGACAGTTACACGGCAGTACTTC
v_gene: TRBV14; j_gene: TRBJ1-1; d_gene: -; abundance: -; CDR3aa: CASSQDRGSKAFF; CDR3nt: TGTGCCAGCAGCCAAGATCGAGGCAGTAAAGCTTTCTTT
v_gene: TRBV11-3; j_gene: TRBJ2-1; d_gene: TRBD1; abundance: -; CDR3aa: CASSNRDRTYNEQFF; CDR3nt: TGTGCCAGCAGCAACCGGGACAGGACCTACAATGAGCAGTTCTTC
v_gene: TRBV14; j_gene: TRBJ1-1; d_gene: -; abundance: -; CDR3aa: CASSLYRAPRGTEAFF; CDR3nt: TGTGCCAGCAGCCTTTACCGGGCTCCCAGGGGCACTGAAGCTTTCTTT
v_gene: TRBV4-2; j_gene: TRBJ1-2; d_gene: -; abundance: -; CDR3aa: CASSRIGLREYYGYTF; CDR3nt: TGTGCCAGCAGCCGTATCGGACTCCGGGAGTACTATGGCTACACCTTC
v_gene: TRBV7-2; j_gene: TRBJ2-5; d_gene: TRBD1; abundance: -; CDR3aa: CASSGRTGSAGETQYF; CDR3nt: TGTGCCAGCAGCGGTCGGACAGGCTCGGCTGGGGAGACCCAGTACTTC
v_gene: TRBV5-1; j_gene: TRBJ1-4; d_gene: -; abundance: -; CDR3aa: CASSLDRAPNEKLFF; CDR3nt: TGCGCCAGCAGCTTGGACAGGGCGCCTAATGAAAAACTGTTTTTT
v_gene: TRBV28; j_gene: TRBJ1-1; d_gene: -; abundance: -; CDR3aa: CASSFSPRSMNTEAFF; CDR3nt: TGTGCCAGCAGTTTTTCCCCTCGAAGCATGAACACTGAAGCTTTCTTT
v_gene: TRBV28; j_gene: TRBJ1-2; d_gene: -; abundance: -; CDR3aa: CASSLRGFGGYTF; CDR3nt: TGTGCCAGCAGTTTACGGGGGTTCGGGGGCTACACCTTC
v_gene: TRBV4-3; j_gene: TRBJ2-1; d_gene: TRBD2; abundance: -; CDR3aa: CASSQDLAGLYNEQFF; CDR3nt: TGCGCCAGCAGCCAAGACCTAGCGGGCCTCTACAATGAGCAGTTCTTC
v_gene: TRBV28; j_gene: TRBJ1-2; d_gene: -; abundance: -; CDR3aa: CASSLMSYGYTF; CDR3nt: TGTGCCAGCAGTTTAATGTCTTATGGCTACACCTTC
v_gene: TRBV2; j_gene: TRBJ1-6; d_gene: TRBD1; abundance: -; CDR3aa: CASRTRQGIGSPLHF; CDR3nt: TGTGCCAGCAGAACCAGACAGGGTATAGGATCACCCCTCCACTTT
v_gene: TRBV2; j_gene: TRBJ1-2; d_gene: -; abundance: -; CDR3aa: CASGRRADINYGYTF; CDR3nt: TGTGCCAGCGGAAGGAGGGCGGACATAAACTATGGCTACACCTTC
v_gene: TRBV30; j_gene: TRBJ2-7; d_gene: TRBD2; abundance: once; CDR3aa: CAWSDLAGLNEQYF; CDR3nt: TGTGCCTGGAGTGACCTAGCGGGACTGAACGAGCAGTACTTC
v_gene: TRBV5-5; j_gene: TRBJ1-1; d_gene: -; abundance: -; CDR3aa: CASKVVRTNTEAFF; CDR3nt: TGTGCCAGCAAGGTAGTCAGGACTAACACTGAAGCTTTCTTT
v_gene: TRBV28; j_gene: TRBJ2-1; d_gene: TRBD2; abundance: -; CDR3aa: CASSLSTSGVNEQFF; CDR3nt: TGTGCCAGCAGTTTATCGACTAGCGGGGTCAATGAGCAGTTCTTC
v_gene: TRBV28; j_gene: TRBJ2-7; d_gene: TRBD1; abundance: -; CDR3aa: CASIYGTGPYEQYF; CDR3nt: TGTGCCAGCATCTACGGGACAGGACCCTACGAGCAGTACTTC
v_gene: TRBV5-1; j_gene: TRBJ2-2; d_gene: -; abundance: -; CDR3aa: CASSLVRADTGELFF; CDR3nt: TGCGCCAGCAGCTTGGTCAGGGCAGACACCGGGGAGCTGTTTTTT
v_gene: TRBV5-1; j_gene: TRBJ1-5; d_gene: -; abundance: few; CDR3aa: CASSLSTGDDQPQHF; CDR3nt: TGCGCCAGCAGCTTGTCTACAGGAGACGATCAGCCCCAGCATTTT
v_gene: TRBV5-1; j_gene: TRBJ2-7; d_gene: TRBD1; abundance: -; CDR3aa: CASSLDTGGSYEQYF; CDR3nt: TGCGCCAGCAGCTTGGATACAGGGGGCTCCTACGAGCAGTACTTC
v_gene: TRBV6-2/TRBV6-3; j_gene: TRBJ2-2; d_gene: TRBD2; abundance: few; CDR3aa: CASSYSRLAENTGELFF; CDR3nt: TGTGCCAGCAGTTACTCGCGGCTAGCGGAAAACACCGGGGAGCTGTTTTTT
v_gene: TRBV7-2; j_gene: TRBJ2-1; d_gene: TRBD2; abundance: -; CDR3aa: CASSLAGLAGYEQFF; CDR3nt: TGTGCCAGCAGCTTAGCGGGACTAGCGGGATATGAGCAGTTCTTC
v_gene: TRBV12-3/TRBV12-4; j_gene: TRBJ2-7; d_gene: -; abundance: -; CDR3aa: CASSPTGRYEQYF; CDR3nt: TGTGCCAGCAGCCCGACAGGACGCTACGAGCAGTACTTC
v_gene: TRBV7-9; j_gene: TRBJ2-1; d_gene: -; abundance: -; CDR3aa: CASYGVLYNEQFF; CDR3nt: TGTGCCAGCTACGGGGTTCTCTACAATGAGCAGTTCTTC
v_gene: TRBV15; j_gene: TRBJ1-6; d_gene: -; abundance: -; CDR3aa: CATSRDIGGSPLHF; CDR3nt: TGTGCCACCAGCAGAGACATTGGGGGCTCACCCCTCCACTTT
v_gene: TRBV5-5; j_gene: TRBJ2-2; d_gene: TRBD1; abundance: -; CDR3aa: CASKPGQGAGELFF; CDR3nt: TGTGCCAGCAAACCGGGACAGGGCGCCGGGGAGCTGTTTTTT
v_gene: TRBV6-5; j_gene: TRBJ1-6; d_gene: -; abundance: once; CDR3aa: CASSYSGGSNSPLHF; CDR3nt: TGTGCCAGCAGTTACTCGGGGGGTTCTAATTCACCCCTCCACTTT
v_gene: TRBV30; j_gene: TRBJ2-1; d_gene: -; abundance: few; CDR3aa: CAWSVQGGEQFF; CDR3nt: TGTGCCTGGAGTGTACAGGGTGGTGAGCAGTTCTTC
v_gene: TRBV28; j_gene: TRBJ2-7; d_gene: TRBD2; abundance: -; CDR3aa: CASSFKKGLAGGYEQYF; CDR3nt: TGTGCCAGCAGTTTTAAGAAGGGACTAGCGGGAGGCTACGAGCAGTACTTC
v_gene: TRBV27; j_gene: TRBJ1-2; d_gene: -; abundance: few; CDR3aa: CASSSPGGPDPFGYGYTF; CDR3nt: TGTGCCAGCAGCAGCCCGGGGGGCCCCGATCCCTTTGGGTATGGCTACACCTTC
v_gene: TRBV9; j_gene: TRBJ1-2; d_gene: TRBD1; abundance: -; CDR3aa: CASSVGQGNYGYTF; CDR3nt: TGTGCCAGCAGCGTTGGACAGGGGAACTATGGCTACACCTTC
v_gene: TRBV7-2; j_gene: TRBJ1-2; d_gene: -; abundance: -; CDR3aa: CASSLPVSGGYTF; CDR3nt: TGTGCCAGCAGCTTACCGGTATCGGGTGGCTACACCTTC
v_gene: TRBV27; j_gene: TRBJ1-5; d_gene: TRBD1; abundance: -; CDR3aa: CASSKDRLSNQPQHF; CDR3nt: TGTGCCAGCAGTAAGGACAGGCTGAGCAATCAGCCCCAGCATTTT
v_gene: TRBV6-5; j_gene: TRBJ1-1; d_gene: -; abundance: few; CDR3aa: CASSNPGMNTEAFF; CDR3nt: TGTGCCAGCAGCAACCCAGGCATGAACACTGAAGCTTTCTTT
v_gene: TRBV18; j_gene: TRBJ1-4; d_gene: -; abundance: -; CDR3aa: CASSSDSILGEKLFF; CDR3nt: TGTGCCAGCTCATCAGACTCTATCCTTGGAGAAAAACTGTTTTTT
v_gene: TRBV19; j_gene: TRBJ1-2; d_gene: -; abundance: once; CDR3aa: CASSIDGGRYGYTF; CDR3nt: TGTGCCAGTAGTATCGACGGGGGAAGGTATGGCTACACCTTC
v_gene: TRBV19; j_gene: TRBJ2-3; d_gene: TRBD2; abundance: -; CDR3aa: CASRRLAGGQDTQYF; CDR3nt: TGTGCCAGTAGGAGACTAGCGGGAGGACAAGATACGCAGTATTTT
v_gene: TRBV13; j_gene: TRBJ2-7; d_gene: TRBD2; abundance: -; CDR3aa: CASSWLAGGIYEQYF; CDR3nt: TGTGCCAGCAGCTGGCTAGCGGGAGGAATATACGAGCAGTACTTC
v_gene: TRBV6-5; j_gene: TRBJ1-4; d_gene: -; abundance: once; CDR3aa: CASSYSGSSFNEKLFF; CDR3nt: TGTGCCAGCAGTTACTCGGGCAGCTCCTTTAATGAAAAACTGTTTTTT